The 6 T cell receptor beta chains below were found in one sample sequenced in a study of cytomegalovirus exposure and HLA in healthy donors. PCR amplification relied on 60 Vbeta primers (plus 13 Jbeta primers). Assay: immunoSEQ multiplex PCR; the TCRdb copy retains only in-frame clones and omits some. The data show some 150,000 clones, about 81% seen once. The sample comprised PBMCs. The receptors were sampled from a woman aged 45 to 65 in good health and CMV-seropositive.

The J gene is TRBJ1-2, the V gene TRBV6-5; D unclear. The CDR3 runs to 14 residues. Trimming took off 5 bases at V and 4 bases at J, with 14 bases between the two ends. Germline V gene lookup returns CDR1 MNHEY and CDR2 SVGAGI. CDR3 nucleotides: TGTGCCAGCAGTCGGGAACCAGGCACCTATGGCTACACCTTC. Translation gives CASSREPGTYGYTF.

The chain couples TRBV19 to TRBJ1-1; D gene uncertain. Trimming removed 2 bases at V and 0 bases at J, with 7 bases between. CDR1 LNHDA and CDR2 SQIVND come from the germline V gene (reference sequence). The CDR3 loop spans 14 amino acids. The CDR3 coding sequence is TGTGCCAGTAGTATATTGGGCCTGAACACTGAAGCTTTCTTT. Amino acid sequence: CASSILGLNTEAFF.

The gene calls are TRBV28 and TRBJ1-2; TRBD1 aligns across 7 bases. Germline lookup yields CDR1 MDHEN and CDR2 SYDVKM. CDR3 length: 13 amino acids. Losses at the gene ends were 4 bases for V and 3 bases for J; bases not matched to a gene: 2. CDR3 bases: TGTGCCAGCAGTTCCACAGGGGACTATGGCTACACCTTC. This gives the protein CASSSTGDYGYTF.

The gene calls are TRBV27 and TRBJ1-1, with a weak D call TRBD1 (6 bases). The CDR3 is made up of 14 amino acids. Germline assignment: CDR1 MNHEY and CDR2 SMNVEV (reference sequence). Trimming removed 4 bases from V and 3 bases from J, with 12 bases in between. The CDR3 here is CASSSQGADTEAFF. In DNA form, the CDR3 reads TGTGCCAGCAGTTCACAGGGTGCGGACACTGAAGCTTTCTTT.

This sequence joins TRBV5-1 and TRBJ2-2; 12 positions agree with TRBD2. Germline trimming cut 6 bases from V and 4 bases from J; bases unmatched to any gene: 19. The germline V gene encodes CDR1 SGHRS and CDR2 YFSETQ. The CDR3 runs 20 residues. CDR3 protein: CASTRQTSGGALPVTGELFF. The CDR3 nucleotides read TGCGCCAGCACCCGTCAGACTAGCGGGGGCGCCCTTCCAGTCACCGGGGAGCTGTTTTTT.

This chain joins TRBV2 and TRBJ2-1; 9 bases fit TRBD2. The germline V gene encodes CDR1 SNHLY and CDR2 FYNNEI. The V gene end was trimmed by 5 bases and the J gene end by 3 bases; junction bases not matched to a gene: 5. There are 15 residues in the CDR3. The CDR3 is CASSSTSGIYNEQFF. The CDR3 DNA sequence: TGTGCCAGCAGTTCGACTAGCGGAATCTACAATGAGCAGTTCTTC. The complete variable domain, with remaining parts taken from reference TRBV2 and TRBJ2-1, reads EPEVTQTPSHQVTQMGQEVILRCVPISNHLYFYWYRQILGQKVEFLVSFYNNEISEKSEIFDDQFSVERPDGSNFTLKIRSTKLEDSAMYFCASSSTSGIYNEQFFGPGTRLTVL.